This note documents a single TCR beta chain sequence. The antigen remains unidentified. The V gene's germline CDR1 is SQVTM and CDR2 ANQGSEA. The CDR3 has 15 residues. TCRdb re-analyzed the 5' RACE reads; it lists each CDR3 protein once, without DNA. Here the sample table reports approximately 210,000 distinct CDR3 sequences. The data belong to a study of monozygotic twins with inflammatory bowel disease. The study, taken as a whole, reports: The data gave no support to a single strong IBD-associated signal or clonotype.

V gene TRBV29-1 combines with J gene TRBJ2-5; absent DNA, TCRdb's TRBD1 call cannot be checked. This TCR came from a human donor with ulcerative colitis or Crohn's disease, or a healthy co-twin of an affected twin (not recorded which). Sequences were obtained from blood. This CDR3 is CSVEGGKIAGETQYF.